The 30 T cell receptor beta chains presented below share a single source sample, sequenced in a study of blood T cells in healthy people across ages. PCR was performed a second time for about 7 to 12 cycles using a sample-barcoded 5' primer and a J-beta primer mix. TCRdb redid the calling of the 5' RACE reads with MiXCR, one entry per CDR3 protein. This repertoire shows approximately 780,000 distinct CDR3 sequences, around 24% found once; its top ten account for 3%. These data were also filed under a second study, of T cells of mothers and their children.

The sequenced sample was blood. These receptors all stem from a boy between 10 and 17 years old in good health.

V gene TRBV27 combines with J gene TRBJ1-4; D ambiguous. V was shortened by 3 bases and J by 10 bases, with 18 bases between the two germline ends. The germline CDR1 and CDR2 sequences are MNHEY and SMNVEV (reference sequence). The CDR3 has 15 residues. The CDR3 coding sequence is TGTGCCAGCAGTTTGACGATCGGGCCCCCGGGAAAACTGTTTTTT. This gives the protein CASSLTIGPPGKLFF.

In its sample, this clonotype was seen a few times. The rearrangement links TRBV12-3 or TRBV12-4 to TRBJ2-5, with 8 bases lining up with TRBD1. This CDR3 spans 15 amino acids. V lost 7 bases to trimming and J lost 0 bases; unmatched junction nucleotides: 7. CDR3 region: CASTPGTGHQETQYF. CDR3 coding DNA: TGTGCCAGCACCCCCGGGACAGGACACCAAGAGACCCAGTACTTC.

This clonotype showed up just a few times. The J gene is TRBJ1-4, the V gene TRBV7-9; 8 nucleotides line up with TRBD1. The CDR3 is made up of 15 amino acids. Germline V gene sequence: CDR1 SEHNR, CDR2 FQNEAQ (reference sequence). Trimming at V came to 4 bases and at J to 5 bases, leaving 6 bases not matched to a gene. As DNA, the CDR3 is TGTGCCAGCAGCTGGGGACAGGCGAACAATGAAAAACTGTTTTTT. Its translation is CASSWGQANNEKLFF. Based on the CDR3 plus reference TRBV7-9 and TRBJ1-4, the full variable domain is DTGVSQNPRHKITKRGQNVTFRCDPISEHNRLYWYRQTLGQGPEFLTYFQNEAQLEKSRLLSDRFSAERPKGSFSTLEIQRTEQGDSAMYLCASSWGQANNEKLFFGSGTQLSVL.

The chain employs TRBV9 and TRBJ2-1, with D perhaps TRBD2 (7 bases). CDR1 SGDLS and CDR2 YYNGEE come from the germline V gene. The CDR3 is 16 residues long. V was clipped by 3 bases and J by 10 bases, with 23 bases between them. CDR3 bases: TGTGCCAGCAGCGCCGGGGGGCGGGGGAGTTACGGGGAGCAGTTCTTC. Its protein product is CASSAGGRGSYGEQFF.

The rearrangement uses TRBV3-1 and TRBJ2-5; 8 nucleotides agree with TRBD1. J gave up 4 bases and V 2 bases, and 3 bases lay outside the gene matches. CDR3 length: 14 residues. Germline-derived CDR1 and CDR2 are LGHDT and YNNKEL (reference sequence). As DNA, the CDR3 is TGTGCCAGCAGCCAACTGGACAGGGCAGAGACCCAGTACTTC. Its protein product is CASSQLDRAETQYF.

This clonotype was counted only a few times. The CDR3 sequence is CASSPILAGADNEQFF. DNA of the CDR3: TGCGCCAGCAGCCCGATACTAGCGGGGGCCGACAATGAGCAGTTCTTC. V usage is TRBV5-1 and J usage is TRBJ2-1; TRBD2 agrees at 11 bases. V lost 4 bases to trimming and J lost 5 bases; unmatched junction nucleotides: 8. The CDR3 has 16 residues. Germline V CDR1 and CDR2: SGHRS, YFSETQ. The full variable domain, its missing parts supplied by reference TRBV5-1 and TRBJ2-1, is KAGVTQTPRYLIKTRGQQVTLSCSPISGHRSVSWYQQTPGQGLQFLFEYFSETQRNKGNFPGRFSGRQFSNSRSEMNVSTLELGDSALYLCASSPILAGADNEQFFGPGTRLTVL.

The DNA for the CDR3 is TGTGCCAGCAGCCCTGGACACATGGTAGAAGCTTTCTTT. It specifies CASSPGHMVEAFF. V usage is TRBV11-2 and J usage is TRBJ1-1, with TRBD1 as a possible D gene (5 bases). The CDR3 extends over 13 amino acids. The V gene lost 5 bases and the J gene lost 8 bases, with 15 bases spanning the gap. The germline CDR1 and CDR2 sequences are SGHAT and FQNNGV.

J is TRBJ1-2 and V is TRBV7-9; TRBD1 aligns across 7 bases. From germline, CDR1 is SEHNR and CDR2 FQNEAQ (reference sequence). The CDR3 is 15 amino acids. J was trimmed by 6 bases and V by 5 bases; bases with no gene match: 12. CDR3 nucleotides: TGTGCCAGCAGCCCCCGCGCGGAAGGACAGGATGGCTACACCTTC. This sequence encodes CASSPRAEGQDGYTF.

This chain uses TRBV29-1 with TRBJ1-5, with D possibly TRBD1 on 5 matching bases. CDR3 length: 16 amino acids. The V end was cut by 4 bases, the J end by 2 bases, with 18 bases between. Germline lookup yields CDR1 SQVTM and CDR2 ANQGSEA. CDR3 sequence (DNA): TGCAGCGTTGTTACCGGGACCGGTCATGGCAATCAGCCCCAGCATTTT. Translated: CSVVTGTGHGNQPQHF. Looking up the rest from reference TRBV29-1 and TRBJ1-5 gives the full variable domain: SAVISQKPSRDICQRGTSLTIQCQVDSQVTMMFWYRQQPGQSLTLIATANQGSEATYESGFVIDKFPISRPNLTFSTLTVSNMSPEDSSIYLCSVVTGTGHGNQPQHFGDGTRLSIL.

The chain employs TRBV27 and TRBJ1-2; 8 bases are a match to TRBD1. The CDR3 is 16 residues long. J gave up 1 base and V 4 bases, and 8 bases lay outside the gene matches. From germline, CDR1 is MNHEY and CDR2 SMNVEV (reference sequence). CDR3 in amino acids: CASSSRTGLLNYGYTF. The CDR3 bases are TGTGCCAGCAGTTCAAGGACAGGGCTCCTTAACTATGGCTACACCTTC.

The CDR3: CAWSVEPRYGYTF. CDR3 nucleotide sequence: TGTGCCTGGAGTGTTGAACCCCGCTATGGCTACACCTTC. The rearrangement links TRBV30 to TRBJ1-2; unclear D gene. CDR1 and CDR2 from the germline V gene are GTSNPN and SVGIG (reference sequence). This CDR3 spans 13 amino acids. The V end lost 0 bases, the J end lost 4 bases, and 9 bases lay between the germline ends.

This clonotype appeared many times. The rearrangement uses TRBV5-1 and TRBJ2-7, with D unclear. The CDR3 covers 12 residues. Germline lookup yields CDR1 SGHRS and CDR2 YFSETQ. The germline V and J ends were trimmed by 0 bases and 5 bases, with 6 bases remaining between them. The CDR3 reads CASSLDLNEQYF. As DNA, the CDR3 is TGCGCCAGCAGCTTGGACCTGAACGAGCAGTACTTC.

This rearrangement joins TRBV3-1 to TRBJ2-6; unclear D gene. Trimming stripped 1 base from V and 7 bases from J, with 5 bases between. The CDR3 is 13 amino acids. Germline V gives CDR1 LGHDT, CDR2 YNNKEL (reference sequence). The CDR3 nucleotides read TGTGCCAGCAGCCAAGGGGGTGCCAACGTCCTGACTTTC. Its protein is CASSQGGANVLTF.

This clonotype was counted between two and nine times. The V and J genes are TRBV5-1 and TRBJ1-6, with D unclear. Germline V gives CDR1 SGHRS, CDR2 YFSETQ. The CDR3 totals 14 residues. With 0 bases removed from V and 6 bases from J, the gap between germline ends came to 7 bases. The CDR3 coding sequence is TGCGCCAGCAGCTTGGGGGATGCTAATTCACCCCTCCACTTT. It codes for CASSLGDANSPLHF.

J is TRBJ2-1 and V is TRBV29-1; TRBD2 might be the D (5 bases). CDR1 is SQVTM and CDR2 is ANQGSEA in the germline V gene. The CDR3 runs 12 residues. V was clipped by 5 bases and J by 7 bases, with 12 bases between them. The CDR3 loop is CSVSRGFNEQFF. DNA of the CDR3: TGCAGCGTTTCCCGCGGGTTTAATGAGCAGTTCTTC.

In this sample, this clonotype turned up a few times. The CDR3 nucleotides are TGTGCCAGCAGCCTTGGGACAGGCCGAGGGACCCAGTACTTC. Amino acid sequence: CASSLGTGRGTQYF. The chain recombines TRBV7-3 with TRBJ2-5; 8 positions match TRBD1. V shed 5 bases and J 7 bases; nucleotides not matched to a gene: 9. The CDR3 runs to 14 residues. CDR1 is SGHTA and CDR2 is FQGTGA in the germline V gene.

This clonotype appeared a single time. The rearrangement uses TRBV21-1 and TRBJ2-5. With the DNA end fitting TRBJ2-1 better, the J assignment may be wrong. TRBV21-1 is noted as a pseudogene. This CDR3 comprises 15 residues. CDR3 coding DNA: TGTGCCAGCAGCAAAGTGGGGAACTCCTACAATGAGCAGTTCTTC. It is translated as CASSKVGNSYNEQFF.

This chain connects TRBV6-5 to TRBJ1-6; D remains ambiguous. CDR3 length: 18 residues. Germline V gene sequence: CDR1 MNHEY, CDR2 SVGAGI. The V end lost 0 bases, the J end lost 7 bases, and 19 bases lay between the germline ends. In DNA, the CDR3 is TGTGCCAGCAGTTACTCGACAAATCCAGGCGTAGGGAATTCACCCCTCCACTTT. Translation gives CASSYSTNPGVGNSPLHF.

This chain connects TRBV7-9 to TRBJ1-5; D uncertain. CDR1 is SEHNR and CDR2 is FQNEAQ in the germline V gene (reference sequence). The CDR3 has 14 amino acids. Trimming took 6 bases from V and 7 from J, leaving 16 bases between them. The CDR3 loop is CASSYGTSGQPQHF. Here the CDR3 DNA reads TGTGCCAGCAGTTATGGTACTTCGGGACAGCCCCAGCATTTT.

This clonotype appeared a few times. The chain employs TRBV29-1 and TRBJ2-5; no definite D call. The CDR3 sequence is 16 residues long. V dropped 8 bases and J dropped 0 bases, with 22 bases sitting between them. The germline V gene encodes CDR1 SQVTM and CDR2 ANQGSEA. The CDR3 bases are TGCAGCACCCGCCAACGGTTGGGTCCGTACCAAGAGACCCAGTACTTC. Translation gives CSTRQRLGPYQETQYF.

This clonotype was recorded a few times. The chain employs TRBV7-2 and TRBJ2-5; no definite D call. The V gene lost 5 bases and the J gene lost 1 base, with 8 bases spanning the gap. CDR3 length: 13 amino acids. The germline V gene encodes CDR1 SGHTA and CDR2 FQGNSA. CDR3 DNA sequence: TGTGCCAGCAGCCCTATCACCCAAGAGACCCAGTACTTC. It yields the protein CASSPITQETQYF.

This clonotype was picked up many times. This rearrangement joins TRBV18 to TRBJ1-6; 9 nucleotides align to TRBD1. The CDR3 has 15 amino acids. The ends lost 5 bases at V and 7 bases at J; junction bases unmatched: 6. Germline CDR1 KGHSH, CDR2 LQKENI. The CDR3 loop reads CASSSTGQGNSPLHF. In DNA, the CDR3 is TGTGCCAGCTCATCCACAGGACAGGGGAATTCACCCCTCCACTTT.

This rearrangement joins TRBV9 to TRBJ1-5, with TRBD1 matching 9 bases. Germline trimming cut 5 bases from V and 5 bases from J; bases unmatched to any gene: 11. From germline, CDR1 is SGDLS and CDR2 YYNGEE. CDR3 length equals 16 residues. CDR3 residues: CASSPGQGTRDQPQHF. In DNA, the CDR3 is TGTGCCAGCAGTCCGGGACAGGGCACGAGGGATCAGCCCCAGCATTTT. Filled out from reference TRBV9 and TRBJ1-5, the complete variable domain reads DSGVTQTPKHLITATGQRVTLRCSPRSGDLSVYWYQQSLDQGLQFLIQYYNGEERAKGNILERFSAQQFPDLHSELNLSSLELGDSALYFCASSPGQGTRDQPQHFGDGTRLSIL.

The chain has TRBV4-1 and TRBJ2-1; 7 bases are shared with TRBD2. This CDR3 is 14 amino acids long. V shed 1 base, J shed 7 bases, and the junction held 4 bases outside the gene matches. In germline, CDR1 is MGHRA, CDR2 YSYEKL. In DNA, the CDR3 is TGCGCCAGCAGCCAAGGACTAGCTCAGAATGAGCAGTTCTTC. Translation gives CASSQGLAQNEQFF.

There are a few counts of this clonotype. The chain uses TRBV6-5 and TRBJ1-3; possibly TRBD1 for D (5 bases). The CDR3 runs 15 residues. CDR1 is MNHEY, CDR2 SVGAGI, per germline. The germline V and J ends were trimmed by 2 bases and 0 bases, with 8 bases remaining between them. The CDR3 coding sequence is TGTGCCAGCAGTTACGACAGAGGCTCTGGAAACACCATATATTTT. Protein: CASSYDRGSGNTIYF.

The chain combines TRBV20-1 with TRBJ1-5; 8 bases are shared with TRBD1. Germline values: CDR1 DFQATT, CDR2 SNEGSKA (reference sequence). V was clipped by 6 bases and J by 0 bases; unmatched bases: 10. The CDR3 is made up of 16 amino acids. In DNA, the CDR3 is TGCAGTGCCAAGAGAGGGACAGGTCTTAGCAATCAGCCCCAGCATTTT. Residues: CSAKRGTGLSNQPQHF.

The CDR3 DNA follows: TGCAGCGTTGTAGAGGGGGCAGCGGATCAGCCCCAGCATTTT. Protein: CSVVEGAADQPQHF. The genes are TRBV29-1 and TRBJ1-5; 7 positions agree with TRBD1. Germline V gene sequence: CDR1 SQVTM, CDR2 ANQGSEA. V dropped 4 bases and J dropped 5; count of bases not matched to a gene: 8. This CDR3 has 14 amino acids.

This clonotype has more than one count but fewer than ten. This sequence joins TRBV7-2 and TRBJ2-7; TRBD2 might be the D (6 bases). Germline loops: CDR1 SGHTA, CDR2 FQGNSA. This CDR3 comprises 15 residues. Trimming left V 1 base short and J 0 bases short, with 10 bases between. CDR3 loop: CASSLGGDHSYEQYF. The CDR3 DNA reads TGTGCCAGCAGCTTAGGCGGGGACCACTCCTACGAGCAGTACTTC.

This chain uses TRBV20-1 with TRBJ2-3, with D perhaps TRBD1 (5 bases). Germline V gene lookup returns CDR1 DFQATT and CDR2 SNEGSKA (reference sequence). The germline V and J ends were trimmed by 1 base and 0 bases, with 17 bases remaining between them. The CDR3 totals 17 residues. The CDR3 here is CSARAPGITSSTDTQYF. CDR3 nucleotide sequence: TGCAGTGCTAGAGCCCCAGGGATCACCTCTAGCACAGATACGCAGTATTTT.

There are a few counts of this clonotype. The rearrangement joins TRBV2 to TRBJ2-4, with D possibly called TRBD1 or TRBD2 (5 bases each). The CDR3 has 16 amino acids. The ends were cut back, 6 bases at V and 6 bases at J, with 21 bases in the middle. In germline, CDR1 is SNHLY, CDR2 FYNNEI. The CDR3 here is CASRVDNRGAGNIQYF. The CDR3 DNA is TGTGCCAGCAGAGTGGACAATAGAGGGGCCGGAAACATTCAGTACTTC.